This TCR beta chain was found in a study of siplizumab effects on memory and regulatory T cells. Findings of the study overall: Significant reduction of alloreactive sequences traceable to unstimulated CD4+ memory cells was observed with siplizumab. Versus 25% to 30% in controls, the mappable alloreactive CD4+ clones averaged roughly 75% Treg-derived with siplizumab. Proliferating siplizumab-culture Treg suppressive function went unconfirmed.

As to this clone: The antigen remains undetermined.

CDR1 SGHTA and CDR2 FQGNSA come from the germline V gene. The CDR3 has 17 amino acids. Losses at the gene ends were 5 bases for V and 4 bases for J; bases not matched to a gene: 7. The table came from immunoSEQ multiplex PCR; TCRdb's copy has only in-frame clones and leaves some out. The sample consists of 100,000 or so clones, roughly 91% of them appearing once. This chain connects TRBV7-2 to TRBJ2-6, with 11 nucleotides matching TRBD1. The sequenced material came from CD4+ T cells sorted from blood. The sequence was obtained from a human donor in good health. The CDR3 sequence: CASSRRDRGAGANVLTF. The CDR3 DNA reads as TGTGCCAGCAGCCGTCGGGACAGGGGGGCCGGGGCCAACGTCCTGACTTTC. Supplemented by reference TRBV7-2 and TRBJ2-6, the full variable domain reads GAGVSQSPSNKVTEKGKDVELRCDPISGHTALYWYRQSLGQGLEFLIYFQGNSAPDKSGLPSDRFSAERTGGSVSTLTIQRTQQEDSAVYLCASSRRDRGAGANVLTFGAGSRLTVL.